Listed below are T cell receptor beta chains from one sample, sequenced in a study of human T cells and chemical hapten exposure. MiXCR was run by TCRdb on the 5' RACE reads, yielding one entry per CDR3 protein. This sample carries approximately 140,000 distinct CDR3 sequences, roughly 4.1% of them seen once, and the ten largest clones take more than 1.2%. Receptors were obtained from a female donor in good health. Both conserved end residues are part of each CDR3. The order of the fields is J gene, clone size, V gene, CDR3 length, D gene, CDR3 protein, CDR3 DNA. The D gene is left open where the match is weak. Expanded clones get a size class; other rows say once, few or many, or leave the size out.

TRBJ1-6	.	TRBV15	13	.	CATTGRAGSPLHF	TGTGCCACGACCGGACGTGCGGGATCACCCCTCCACTTT
TRBJ2-1	many	TRBV10-3	14	TRBD2	CAISAGLATDEQFF	TGTGCCATCAGCGCGGGACTAGCGACAGATGAGCAGTTCTTC
TRBJ1-3	many	TRBV12-3/TRBV12-4	19	.	CASSRRGDNLWSSGNTIYF	TGTGCCAGCAGCCGCCGAGGGGACAACCTTTGGAGCTCTGGAAACACCATATATTTT
TRBJ1-1	many	TRBV12-3/TRBV12-4	16	.	CASIPAFEAGDTEAFF	TGTGCCAGCATCCCCGCCTTTGAGGCAGGGGATACTGAAGCTTTCTTT
TRBJ1-5	many	TRBV19	12	.	CASMKSNQPQHF	TGTGCCAGTATGAAAAGCAATCAGCCCCAGCATTTT
TRBJ1-5	many	TRBV10-3	13	.	CAISDSTGSGQHF	TGTGCCATCAGTGATTCGACAGGATCGGGACAGCATTTT
TRBJ1-5	many	TRBV7-6	14	.	CASSPGDSNQPQHF	TGTGCCAGCAGCCCGGGGGATAGCAATCAGCCCCAGCATTTT
TRBJ2-1	.	TRBV6-2/TRBV6-3	18	TRBD2	CASSHPRGRGGSYNEQFF	TGTGCCAGCAGCCACCCTAGGGGGCGGGGGGGCTCCTACAATGAGCAGTTCTTC
TRBJ2-2	many	TRBV4-3	17	TRBD2	CASSRASGGSNTGELFF	TGCGCCAGCAGCCGAGCCAGCGGGGGGTCGAACACCGGGGAGCTGTTTTTT
TRBJ1-2	many	TRBV19	15	.	CASRKDTNGWYGYTF	TGTGCCAGTAGAAAGGACACAAATGGATGGTATGGCTACACCTTC
TRBJ1-2	few	TRBV12-3/TRBV12-4	16	TRBD1	CASTLWRTGGSYGDTF	TGTGCCAGCACCCTGTGGAGGACAGGGGGATCCTATGGCGACACCTTC
TRBJ2-3	.	TRBV10-2	16	TRBD2	CASSGGLAGGFDTQYF	TGCGCCAGCAGTGGTGGACTAGCGGGGGGTTTTGATACGCAGTATTTT
TRBJ2-1	many	TRBV6-2/TRBV6-3	15	TRBD2	CASSYSSLAGGEQFF	TGTGCCAGCAGTTACTCCAGTCTAGCGGGCGGTGAGCAGTTCTTC
TRBJ2-3	many	TRBV29-1	15	TRBD1	CSVEFRAGGPDTQYF	TGCAGCGTTGAGTTTCGGGCAGGGGGCCCAGATACGCAGTATTTT
TRBJ2-2	few	TRBV12-3/TRBV12-4	16	.	CASNPSGRPNTGELFF	TGTGCCAGCAACCCATCCGGCCGTCCGAACACCGGGGAGCTGTTTTTT
TRBJ2-1	many	TRBV29-1	13	.	CSGNRVRGNEQFF	TGCAGCGGTAACAGGGTGAGGGGCAATGAGCAGTTCTTC
TRBJ2-7	many	TRBV19	14	.	CASGLPGPSYEQYF	TGTGCCAGTGGGCTGCCGGGACCCAGTTACGAGCAGTACTTC
TRBJ2-2	few	TRBV7-3	15	.	CASSLSLGGTGELFF	TGTGCCAGCAGCTTATCTTTGGGGGGAACCGGGGAGCTGTTTTTT
TRBJ2-1	few	TRBV7-3	14	.	CASSFGDGGHEQFF	TGTGCCAGCAGCTTCGGTGACGGGGGGCATGAGCAGTTCTTC
TRBJ2-3	many	TRBV12-3/TRBV12-4	16	TRBD2	CASSFWASGGQDTQYF	TGTGCCAGCAGTTTCTGGGCTAGCGGGGGGCAGGATACGCAGTATTTT
TRBJ2-7	many	TRBV20-1	12	TRBD1	CSAGQGIHEQYF	TGCAGTGCGGGACAGGGGATCCACGAGCAGTACTTC
TRBJ2-5	many	TRBV9	16	TRBD2	CASSVAGAGPKETQYF	TGTGCCAGCAGCGTAGCTGGAGCGGGGCCGAAAGAGACCCAGTACTTC
TRBJ1-2	many	TRBV12-3/TRBV12-4	15	TRBD1	CASSSTGQRASGYTF	TGTGCCAGCAGTTCAACGGGACAGAGAGCTTCTGGCTACACCTTC
TRBJ1-2	.	TRBV10-3	15	TRBD1	CAIRRDRDSNYGYTF	TGTGCCATCAGGAGAGACAGGGATTCTAACTATGGCTACACCTTC
TRBJ1-2	many	TRBV27	14	TRBD1	CASSQRTGRSGYTF	TGTGCCAGCAGTCAACGGACAGGGAGGTCTGGCTACACCTTC
TRBJ2-3	many	TRBV27	20	.	CASSLSGWFVTGSSTDTQYF	TGTGCCAGCAGTTTATCAGGGTGGTTTGTGACAGGTTCTAGCACAGATACGCAGTATTTT
TRBJ2-5	many	TRBV20-1	14	TRBD2	CSRRGLAGQETQYF	TGCAGCCGCCGCGGACTAGCGGGGCAGGAGACCCAGTACTTC
TRBJ2-7	many	TRBV5-5	15	.	CASSPAPTVRNEQYF	TGTGCCAGCAGCCCAGCCCCGACAGTCCGGAACGAGCAGTACTTC
TRBJ1-2	many	TRBV12-5	14	.	CASGLGLARDGYTF	TGTGCTAGTGGTTTGGGGCTGGCCAGGGATGGCTACACCTTC
TRBJ2-7	many	TRBV7-8	15	.	CASSLGAVSSYEQYF	TGTGCCAGCAGCTTAGGGGCAGTGTCCTCCTACGAGCAGTACTTC
TRBJ2-3	many	TRBV12-3/TRBV12-4	16	.	CASSLAPGPSTDTQYF	TGTGCCAGCAGTTTAGCGCCGGGCCCCAGCACAGATACGCAGTATTTT
TRBJ1-1	many	TRBV7-2	16	.	CASSYRPGHSNTEAFF	TGTGCCAGCAGCTATCGCCCGGGACATTCAAACACTGAAGCTTTCTTT
TRBJ2-1	many	TRBV12-3/TRBV12-4	15	TRBD2	CASRIAGGSYNEQFF	TGTGCCAGCAGAATAGCGGGGGGTTCCTACAATGAGCAGTTCTTC
TRBJ1-2	many	TRBV5-1	12	TRBD1	CASTNRGYGYTF	TGCGCCAGCACCAACAGGGGCTATGGCTACACCTTC
TRBJ1-5	many	TRBV20-1	14	.	CSAKTGTSNQPQHF	TGCAGTGCTAAGACCGGGACAAGCAATCAGCCCCAGCATTTT
TRBJ2-1	many	TRBV4-1	18	.	CASSQVDMGRWIYNEQFF	TGCGCCAGCAGCCAAGTCGACATGGGCCGCTGGATATACAATGAGCAGTTCTTC
TRBJ2-3	few	TRBV7-9	16	.	CASSLASGGSTDTQYF	TGTGCCAGCAGCTTAGCTTCGGGCGGGAGCACAGATACGCAGTATTTT
TRBJ1-2	.	TRBV9	12	.	CASSPGPGGDTF	TGTGCCAGCAGCCCCGGACCGGGAGGCGACACCTTC